This is a list of T cell receptor beta chains from one sample in a study of T cell responses to AZD1222 COVID-19 vaccine. Assay used: immunoSEQ multiplex PCR; TCRdb lists only in-frame clones, some missing. The sample has roughly 25,000 clones, roughly nine tenths seen once; the top ten hold roughly 7.5%. Here the sequenced sample was peripheral blood, taken 28 days after the second AZD1222 dose. The receptors originated from an adult who received the AZD1222 COVID-19 vaccine. CDR3s include the opening cysteine and the closing phenylalanine or tryptophan. D genes are given only for firm matches. The size of a clone is reported for some rows only, either as once, few or many, or as a class for expanded clones.

>NA|TRBJ2-7|TRBV5-1|NA
TGCGCCAGCAGCTTGGTTTTGGGGGGGCCCTACGAGCAGTACTTC
CASSLVLGGPYEQYF
>TRBD1|TRBJ1-6|TRBV7-9|once
TGTGCCAGCAGCTTAGGTGGCAGGGGGCACTCACCCCTCCACTTT
CASSLGGRGHSPLHF
>NA|TRBJ1-1|TRBV12-3/TRBV12-4|NA
TGTGCCAGCAGTCTATCAATGGGCACTGAAGCTTTCTTT
CASSLSMGTEAFF
>NA|TRBJ1-5|TRBV30|NA
TGTGCCTGGAGTAAGCAGGGTCCCCAGCATTTT
CAWSKQGPQHF
>TRBD1|TRBJ1-2|TRBV7-3|once
TGTGCCAGCAGCGACGGGACAGGGAGTAATGGCTACACCTTC
CASSDGTGSNGYTF
>TRBD1|TRBJ2-5|TRBV28|NA
TGTGCCAGCCGGGGACAGGGGAAACAAGAGACCCAGTACTTC
CASRGQGKQETQYF
>NA|TRBJ2-7|TRBV3-1/TRBV3-2|once
TGTGCCAGCAGCCAGGGTCACGAGCAGTACTTC
CASSQGHEQYF
>NA|TRBJ1-5|TRBV5-8|once
TGTGCCAGCCCGCCCCAGGGACGTGGGCAGCCCCAGCATTTT
CASPPQGRGQPQHF
>NA|TRBJ2-5|TRBV6-5|NA
TGTGCCAGCGGGACGAAAGAGACCCAGTACTTC
CASGTKETQYF
>NA|TRBJ1-5|TRBV30|NA
TGTGCCTGGAGTGTTGGGGGTAATGGGCCCCAGCATTTT
CAWSVGGNGPQHF
>NA|TRBJ2-7|TRBV28|NA
TGTGCCAGCAGTTCCGGGAGTACCTACGAGCAGTACTTC
CASSSGSTYEQYF
>NA|TRBJ1-3|TRBV2|NA
TGTGCCAGCAATCCGGGACCGACGGGCGCCATATATTTT
CASNPGPTGAIYF
>TRBD1|TRBJ1-2|TRBV7-2|NA
TGTGCCAGCAGCTTATTGGGAGGGGGCAAGGCTGATGGCTACACCTTC
CASSLLGGGKADGYTF
>TRBD2|TRBJ2-3|TRBV6-4|once
TGTGCCAGCAGCGCTAGCGGGGGGGCAGATACGCAGTATTTT
CASSASGGADTQYF
>NA|TRBJ1-1|TRBV2|once
TGTGCCAGCAGGCACCCGCGTACTGAAGCTTTCTTT
CASRHPRTEAFF
>NA|TRBJ1-1|TRBV7-9|NA
TGTGCCAGCAGCTTGGGCCAGGAAGCTTTCTTT
CASSLGQEAFF
>NA|TRBJ2-1|TRBV9|NA
TGTGCCAGCAGCGCCGGGCACAAGTTAACCTACAATGAGCAGTTCTTC
CASSAGHKLTYNEQFF
>NA|TRBJ2-7|TRBV18|NA
TGTGCCAGCTCACCACCACACAAGGCCAGGGACGAGCAGTACTTC
CASSPPHKARDEQYF
>NA|TRBJ2-2|TRBV5-1|NA
TGCGCCAGCAGCTTGGCCCTGAACGGGGAGCTGTTTTTT
CASSLALNGELFF
>NA|TRBJ2-7|TRBV20-1|NA
TGCAGTGCCACAGACACGACCGGGCAGTACTTC
CSATDTTGQYF
>TRBD1|TRBJ1-1|TRBV5-1|NA
TGCGCCAGCAGCCTCCTGGGACAGGGGGCCACTGAAGCTTTCTTT
CASSLLGQGATEAFF
>NA|TRBJ1-1|TRBV29-1|NA
TGCAGCGACGTAAGCAGTTTGAACACTGAAGCTTTCTTT
CSDVSSLNTEAFF
>NA|TRBJ2-1|TRBV7-3|NA
TGTGCCAGCAGCTTAGGGCCCAACGGGGATGAGCAGTTCTTC
CASSLGPNGDEQFF
>NA|TRBJ1-2|TRBV27|NA
TGTGCCAGCAGTTCCCGACAGAAGTTATCAACGTATGGCTACACCTTC
CASSSRQKLSTYGYTF
>NA|TRBJ2-7|TRBV3-1/TRBV3-2|NA
TGTGCCAGCAGTCCCCCCGGGTCCGTCCTCTACGAGCAGTACTTC
CASSPPGSVLYEQYF
>TRBD2|TRBJ2-3|TRBV27|NA
TGTGCCAGCAGAACCCTAGCGGGAAGCACAGATACGCAGTATTTT
CASRTLAGSTDTQYF
>TRBD1|TRBJ2-5|TRBV6-6|NA
TGTGCCAGCAGTTACGGCCACGGGACAGCGCAAGAGACCCAGTACTTC
CASSYGHGTAQETQYF
>NA|TRBJ2-6|TRBV9|NA
TGTGCCAGCAGCGTAGCAGGTAGAGCTGGGGCCAACGTCCTGACTTTC
CASSVAGRAGANVLTF
>NA|TRBJ2-2|TRBV7-9|few
TGTGCCAGCAGCTTGTGGAGGCAGGGCACCGGGGAGCTGTTTTTT
CASSLWRQGTGELFF
>NA|TRBJ1-1|TRBV12-3/TRBV12-4|few
TGTGCCAGCAGTCCGTGGGGGAGCACTGAAGCTTTCTTT
CASSPWGSTEAFF
>TRBD2|TRBJ2-1|TRBV30|NA
TGTGCCTGGACGAAAATGGGGGGGTCCTACAATGAGCAGTTCTTC
CAWTKMGGSYNEQFF
>NA|TRBJ1-5|TRBV21-1|few
TGTGCCAGCAGCAGAAACTCAGACACGGGACAGGGCCACTTCAATCAGCCCCAGCATTTT
CASSRNSDTGQGHFNQPQHF
>TRBD1|TRBJ1-3|TRBV2|NA
TGTGCCAGTCACCGGGACAGGGTTTCTGGAAACACCATATATTTT
CASHRDRVSGNTIYF
>TRBD2|TRBJ2-2|TRBV6-6|NA
TGTGCCAGCAGTCGCTCCAGGCGGGGGGCCAATGCGGACACCGGGGAGCTGTTTTTT
CASSRSRRGANADTGELFF
>NA|TRBJ1-2|TRBV6-5|NA
TGTGCCAGCAGGGCCCGGGATGGCTACACCTTC
CASRARDGYTF
>NA|TRBJ1-1|TRBV7-3|NA
TGTGCCAGCAGCTTAGGGATGAACACTGAAGCTTTCTTT
CASSLGMNTEAFF
>TRBD1|TRBJ1-1|TRBV28|NA
TGTGCCAGCAGTTTCCAGACAGGGTTACGCGGTACTGAAGCTTTCTTT
CASSFQTGLRGTEAFF
>TRBD1|TRBJ1-1|TRBV5-7|NA
TGTGCCAGCAGCCCGATAAGACAGGGGGGGGACACTGAAGCTTTCTTT
CASSPIRQGGDTEAFF
>NA|TRBJ2-5|TRBV12-2|NA
TGTGCAAGTCGCCCCCCAAGGACAGGGGGCGAACAAGAGACCCAGTACTTC
CASRPPRTGGEQETQYF
>TRBD1|TRBJ2-5|TRBV5-6|once
TGTGCCAGCAGGGGGAGACGGGACAGCCAAGAGACCCAGTACTTC
CASRGRRDSQETQYF
>NA|TRBJ2-1|TRBV7-3|few
TGTGCCAGCAGCCCCACCCGGGGCGGCTACAATGAGCAGTTCTTC
CASSPTRGGYNEQFF
>NA|TRBJ1-4|TRBV7-3|NA
TGTGCCAGCAGCTTAAATGCGTTGGCAGGGGTAGGGGAAAAACTGTTTTTT
CASSLNALAGVGEKLFF
>NA|TRBJ1-5|TRBV29-1|NA
TGCAGCGTTGAAGTTGCCAGTCGGCAGCCCCAGCATTTT
CSVEVASRQPQHF
>NA|TRBJ2-7|TRBV6-5|few
TGTGCCAGCAGTTACTCACCGGAGGGCTACGAGCAGTACTTC
CASSYSPEGYEQYF
>NA|TRBJ2-2|TRBV7-3|NA
TGTGCCAGCAGCTTAACGCTCGACGGGGAGCTGTTTTTT
CASSLTLDGELFF
>NA|TRBJ2-1|TRBV6-1|NA
TGTGCCAGCAGTGATTTTTGGACAGCCCCACTCAGATCCTACAATGAGCAGTTCTTC
CASSDFWTAPLRSYNEQFF
>TRBD2|TRBJ2-3|TRBV10-3|NA
TGTGCCATCAGCCCGACTAGCGGGGAGGATACGCAGTATTTT
CAISPTSGEDTQYF